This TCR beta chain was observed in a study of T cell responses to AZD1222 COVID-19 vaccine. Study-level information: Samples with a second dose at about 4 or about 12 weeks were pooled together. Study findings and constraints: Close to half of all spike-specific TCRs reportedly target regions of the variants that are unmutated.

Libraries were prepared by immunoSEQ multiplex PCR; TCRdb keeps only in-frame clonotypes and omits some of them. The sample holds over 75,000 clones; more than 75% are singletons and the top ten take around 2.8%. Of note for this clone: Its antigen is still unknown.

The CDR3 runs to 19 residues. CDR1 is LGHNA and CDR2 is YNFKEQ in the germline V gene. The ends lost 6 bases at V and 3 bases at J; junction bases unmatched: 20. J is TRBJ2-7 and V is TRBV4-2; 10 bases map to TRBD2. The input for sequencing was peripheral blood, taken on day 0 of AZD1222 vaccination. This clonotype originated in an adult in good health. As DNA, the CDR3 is TGTGCCAGCAGTCCCGTCGTCGGAAGTGTTAGCGGGAGGCACTACGAGCAGTACTTC. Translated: CASSPVVGSVSGRHYEQYF.